The present entry profiles one TCR beta chain with its context. This specimen belongs to a study of blood T cell repertoires in COVID-19. Method: immunoSEQ multiplex PCR; TCRdb's copy keeps in-frame clones and lacks some. In the table there are 130,000 or so clones, 80% to 90% of which are singletons. This CDR3 region has 11 residues. Trimming shortened V by 7 bases and J by 8 bases, and 12 bases separated the two germline ends. The V gene's germline CDR1 is DFQATT and CDR2 SNEGSKA (reference sequence). This rearrangement joins TRBV20-1 to TRBJ2-4; a possible D gene is TRBD2 (6 bases). The clonotype was recovered from a human donor in a cohort sampled during active COVID-19. The specimen was peripheral blood. CDR3 region: CSVGGWDIQYF. The CDR3, as DNA: TGCAGTGTCGGGGGTTGGGACATTCAGTACTTC.